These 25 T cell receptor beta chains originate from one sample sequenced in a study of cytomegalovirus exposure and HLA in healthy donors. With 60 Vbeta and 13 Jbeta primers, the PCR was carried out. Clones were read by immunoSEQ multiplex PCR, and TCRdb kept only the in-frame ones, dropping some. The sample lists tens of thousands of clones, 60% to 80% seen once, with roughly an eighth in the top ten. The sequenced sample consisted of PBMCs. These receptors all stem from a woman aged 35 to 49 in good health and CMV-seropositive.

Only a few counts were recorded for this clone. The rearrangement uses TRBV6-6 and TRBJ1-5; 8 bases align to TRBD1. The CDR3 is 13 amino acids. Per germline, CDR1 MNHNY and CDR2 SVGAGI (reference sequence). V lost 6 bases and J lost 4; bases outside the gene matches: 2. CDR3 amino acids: CASRRQGNQPQHF. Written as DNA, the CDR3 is TGTGCCAGCAGAAGACAGGGGAATCAGCCCCAGCATTTT.

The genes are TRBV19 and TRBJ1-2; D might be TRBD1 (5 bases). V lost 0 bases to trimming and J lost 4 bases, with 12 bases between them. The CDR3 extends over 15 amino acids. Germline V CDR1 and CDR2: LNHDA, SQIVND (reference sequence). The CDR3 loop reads CASSIDYQGSYGYTF. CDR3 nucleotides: TGTGCCAGTAGTATAGATTACCAGGGATCCTATGGCTACACCTTC.

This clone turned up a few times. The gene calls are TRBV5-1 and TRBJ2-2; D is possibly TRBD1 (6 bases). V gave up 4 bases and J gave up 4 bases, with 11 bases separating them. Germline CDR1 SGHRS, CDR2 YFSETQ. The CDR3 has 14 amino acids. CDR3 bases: TGCGCCAGCAGCCCAGGGGTATCCACCGGGGAGCTGTTTTTT. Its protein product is CASSPGVSTGELFF.

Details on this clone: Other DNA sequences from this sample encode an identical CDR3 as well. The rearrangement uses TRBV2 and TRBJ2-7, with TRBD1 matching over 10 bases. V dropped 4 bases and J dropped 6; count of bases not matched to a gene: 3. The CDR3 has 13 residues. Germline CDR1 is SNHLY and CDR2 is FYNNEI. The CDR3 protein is CASSGTGGGEQYF. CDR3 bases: TGTGCCAGCAGTGGGACAGGGGGGGGCGAGCAGTACTTC.

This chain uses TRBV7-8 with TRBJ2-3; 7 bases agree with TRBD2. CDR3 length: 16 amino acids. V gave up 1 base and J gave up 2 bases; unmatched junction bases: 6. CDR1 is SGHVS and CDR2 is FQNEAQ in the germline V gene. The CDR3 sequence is CASSLVAGVITDTQYF. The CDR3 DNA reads TGTGCCAGCAGCTTAGTTGCGGGGGTGATCACAGATACGCAGTATTTT.

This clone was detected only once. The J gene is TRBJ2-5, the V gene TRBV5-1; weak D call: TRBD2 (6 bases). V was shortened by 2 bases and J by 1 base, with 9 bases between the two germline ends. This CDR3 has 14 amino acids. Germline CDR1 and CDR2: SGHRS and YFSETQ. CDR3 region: CASSFIGGQETQYF. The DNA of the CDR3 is TGCGCCAGCAGCTTTATCGGGGGCCAAGAGACCCAGTACTTC.

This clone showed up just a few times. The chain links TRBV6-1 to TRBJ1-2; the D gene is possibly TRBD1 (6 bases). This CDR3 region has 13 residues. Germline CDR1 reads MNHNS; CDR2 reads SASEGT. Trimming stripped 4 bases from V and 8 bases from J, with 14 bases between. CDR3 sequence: CASSGVGGEGYTF. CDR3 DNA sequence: TGTGCCAGCAGTGGGGTAGGGGGGGAGGGCTACACCTTC.

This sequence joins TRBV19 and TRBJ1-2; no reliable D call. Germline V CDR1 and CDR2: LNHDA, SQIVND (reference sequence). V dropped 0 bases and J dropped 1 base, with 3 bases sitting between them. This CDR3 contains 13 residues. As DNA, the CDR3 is TGTGCCAGTAGTATAGAGCGTAACTATGGCTACACCTTC. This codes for CASSIERNYGYTF. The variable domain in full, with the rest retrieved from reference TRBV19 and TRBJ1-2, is DGGITQSPKYLFRKEGQNVTLSCEQNLNHDAMYWYRQDPGQGLRLIYYSQIVNDFQKGDIAEGYSVSREKKESFPLTVTSAQKNPTAFYLCASSIERNYGYTFGSGTRLTVV.

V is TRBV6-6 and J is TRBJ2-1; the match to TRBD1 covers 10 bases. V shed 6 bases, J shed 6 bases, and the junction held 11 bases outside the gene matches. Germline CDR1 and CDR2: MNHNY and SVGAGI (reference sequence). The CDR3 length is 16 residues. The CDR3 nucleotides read TGTGCCAGCAGCCAGACAGGGGGCCCGACTCGCAATGAGCAGTTCTTC. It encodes CASSQTGGPTRNEQFF.

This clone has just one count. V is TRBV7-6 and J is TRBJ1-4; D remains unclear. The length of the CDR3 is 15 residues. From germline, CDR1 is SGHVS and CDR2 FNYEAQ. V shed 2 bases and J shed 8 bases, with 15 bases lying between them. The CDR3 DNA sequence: TGTGCCAGCAGCTTAACCGCAGGCTTTGGAGAAAAACTGTTTTTT. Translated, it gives CASSLTAGFGEKLFF. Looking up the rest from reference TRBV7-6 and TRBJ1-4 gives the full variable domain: GAGVSQSPRYKVTKRGQDVALRCDPISGHVSLYWYRQALGQGPEFLTYFNYEAQQDKSGLPNDRFSAERPEGSISTLTIQRTEQRDSAMYRCASSLTAGFGEKLFFGSGTQLSVL.

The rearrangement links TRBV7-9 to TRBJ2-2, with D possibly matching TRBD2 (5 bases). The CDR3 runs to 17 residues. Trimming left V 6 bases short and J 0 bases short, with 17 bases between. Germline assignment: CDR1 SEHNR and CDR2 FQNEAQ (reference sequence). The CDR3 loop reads CASRDWTDFSNTGELFF. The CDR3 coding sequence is TGTGCCAGCAGAGATTGGACGGACTTCTCGAACACCGGGGAGCTGTTTTTT. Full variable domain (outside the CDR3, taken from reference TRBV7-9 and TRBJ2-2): DTGVSQNPRHKITKRGQNVTFRCDPISEHNRLYWYRQTLGQGPEFLTYFQNEAQLEKSRLLSDRFSAERPKGSFSTLEIQRTEQGDSAMYLCASRDWTDFSNTGELFFGEGSRLTVL.

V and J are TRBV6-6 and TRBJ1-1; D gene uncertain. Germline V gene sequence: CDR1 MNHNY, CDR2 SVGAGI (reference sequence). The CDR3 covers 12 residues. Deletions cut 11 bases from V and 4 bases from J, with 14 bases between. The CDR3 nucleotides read TGTGCCCTCGGGGTGAAGTCCACTGAAGCTTTCTTT. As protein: CALGVKSTEAFF.

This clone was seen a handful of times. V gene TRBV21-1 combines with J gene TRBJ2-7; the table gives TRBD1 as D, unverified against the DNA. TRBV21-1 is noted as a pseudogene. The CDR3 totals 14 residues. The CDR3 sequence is CASSLRGQVHEQYF. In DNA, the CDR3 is TGTGCCAGCAGCCTTCGGGGACAGGTTCACGAGCAGTACTTC.

CDR3 in amino acids: CASQINRQAGELFF. The CDR3 DNA follows: TGTGCCAGCCAAATAAACCGACAGGCCGGGGAGCTGTTTTTT. J is TRBJ2-2 and V is TRBV7-7; maybe TRBD1 (6 bases). V was trimmed by 8 bases and J by 6 bases, leaving 16 bases between them. The CDR3 has 14 amino acids. Per germline, CDR1 SSHAT and CDR2 FNYEAQ (reference sequence).

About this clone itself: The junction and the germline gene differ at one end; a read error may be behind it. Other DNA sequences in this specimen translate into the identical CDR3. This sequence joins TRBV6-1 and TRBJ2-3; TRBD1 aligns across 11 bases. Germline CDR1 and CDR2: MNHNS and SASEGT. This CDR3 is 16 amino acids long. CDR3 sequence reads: CASSELPGQGADTQYF. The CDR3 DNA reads TGTGCCAGTAGTGAACTACCGGGACAGGGGGCAGATACGCAGTATTTT.

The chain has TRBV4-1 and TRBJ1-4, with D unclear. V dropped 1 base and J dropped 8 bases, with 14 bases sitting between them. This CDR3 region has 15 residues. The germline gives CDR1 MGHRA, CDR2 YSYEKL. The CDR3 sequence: CASSQGVSFEEKLFF. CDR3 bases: TGCGCCAGCAGCCAAGGAGTGAGCTTCGAGGAAAAACTGTTTTTT.

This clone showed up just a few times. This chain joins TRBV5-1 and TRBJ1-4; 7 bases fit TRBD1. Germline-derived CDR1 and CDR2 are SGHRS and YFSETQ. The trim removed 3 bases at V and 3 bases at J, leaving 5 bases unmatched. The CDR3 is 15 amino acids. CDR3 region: CASSSGGPPNEKLFF. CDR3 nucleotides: TGCGCCAGCAGCTCAGGGGGACCGCCTAATGAAAAACTGTTTTTT.

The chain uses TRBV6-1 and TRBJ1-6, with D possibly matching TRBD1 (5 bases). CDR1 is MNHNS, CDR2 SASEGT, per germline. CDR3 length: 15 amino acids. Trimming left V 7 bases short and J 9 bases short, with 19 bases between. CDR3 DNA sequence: TGTGCCAGCACCAGGGCTTTCGATTTTAGTTCACCCCTCCACTTT. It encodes CASTRAFDFSSPLHF.

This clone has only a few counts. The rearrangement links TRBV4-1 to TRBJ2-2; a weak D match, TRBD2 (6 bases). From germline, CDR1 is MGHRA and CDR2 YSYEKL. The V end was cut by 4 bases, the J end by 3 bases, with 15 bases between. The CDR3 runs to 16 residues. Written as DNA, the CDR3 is TGCGCCAGCAGCCGCGGACTCTGGGAGGACACCGGGGAGCTGTTTTTT. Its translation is CASSRGLWEDTGELFF.

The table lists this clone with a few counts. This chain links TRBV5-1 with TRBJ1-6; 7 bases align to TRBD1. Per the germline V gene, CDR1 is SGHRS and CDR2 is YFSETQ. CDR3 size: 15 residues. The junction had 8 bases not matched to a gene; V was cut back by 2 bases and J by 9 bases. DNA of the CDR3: TGCGCCAGCAGCTTACTAGGGGGCGCGGGTTCACCCCTCCACTTT. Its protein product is CASSLLGGAGSPLHF.

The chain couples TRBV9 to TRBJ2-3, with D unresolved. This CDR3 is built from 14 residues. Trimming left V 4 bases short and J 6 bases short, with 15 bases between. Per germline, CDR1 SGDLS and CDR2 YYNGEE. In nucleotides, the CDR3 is TGTGCCAGCAGCCCCCCCCTAGGAGCGGATACGCAGTATTTT. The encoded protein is CASSPPLGADTQYF.

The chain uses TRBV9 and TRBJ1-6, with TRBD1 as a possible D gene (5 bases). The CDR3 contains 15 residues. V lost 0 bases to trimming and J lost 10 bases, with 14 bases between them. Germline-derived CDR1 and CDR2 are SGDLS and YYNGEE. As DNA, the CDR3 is TGTGCCAGCAGCGTAGATGCAGGGATTGGGTCACCCCTCCACTTT. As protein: CASSVDAGIGSPLHF.

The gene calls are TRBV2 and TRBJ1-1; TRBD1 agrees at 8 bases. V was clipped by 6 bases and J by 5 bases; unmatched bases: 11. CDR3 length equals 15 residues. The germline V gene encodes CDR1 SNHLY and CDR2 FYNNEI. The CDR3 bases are TGTGCCAGCAGGCCCTCTCGACAGGGGAAGACTGAAGCTTTCTTT. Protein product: CASRPSRQGKTEAFF.

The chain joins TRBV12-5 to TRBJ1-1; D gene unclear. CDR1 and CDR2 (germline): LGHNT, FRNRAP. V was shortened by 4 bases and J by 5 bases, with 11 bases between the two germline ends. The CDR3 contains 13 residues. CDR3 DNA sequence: TGTGCTAGTGGTTATACCCCGGGGACTGAAGCTTTCTTT. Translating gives CASGYTPGTEAFF. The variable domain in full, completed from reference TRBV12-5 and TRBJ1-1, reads DARVTQTPRHKVTEMGQEVTMRCQPILGHNTVFWYRQTMMQGLELLAYFRNRAPLDDSGMPKDRFSAEMPDATLATLKIQPSEPRDSAVYFCASGYTPGTEAFFGQGTRLTVV.

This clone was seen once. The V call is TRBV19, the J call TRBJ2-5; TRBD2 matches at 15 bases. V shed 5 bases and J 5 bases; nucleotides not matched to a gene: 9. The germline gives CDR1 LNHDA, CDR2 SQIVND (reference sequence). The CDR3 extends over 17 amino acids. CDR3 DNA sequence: TGTGCCAGTAGTGCAAGGACTAGCGGGGGGGCTTGGGAGACCCAGTACTTC. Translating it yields CASSARTSGGAWETQYF. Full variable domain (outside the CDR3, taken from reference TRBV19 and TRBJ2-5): DGGITQSPKYLFRKEGQNVTLSCEQNLNHDAMYWYRQDPGQGLRLIYYSQIVNDFQKGDIAEGYSVSREKKESFPLTVTSAQKNPTAFYLCASSARTSGGAWETQYFGPGTRLLVL.